These 10 T cell receptor beta chains originate from one sample sequenced in a study of blood T cell repertoires in COVID-19. Profiled with immunoSEQ multiplex PCR; TCRdb holds only in-frame clones, not every one. The sample records more than 200,000 clones, about 85% being singletons. The sequenced sample was PBMCs or T cells enriched from blood (not recorded which). Source of these receptors: a woman in her 30s with acute COVID-19.

This rearrangement joins TRBV28 to TRBJ1-2; D is unresolved. The CDR3 covers 15 residues. Between the trimmed V and J ends, which lost 2 bases and 0 bases, there was a span of 10 bases. The germline V gene encodes CDR1 MDHEN and CDR2 SYDVKM. The CDR3 DNA reads TGTGCCAGCAGTTTAGGGCGGGAAACTAACTATGGCTACACCTTC. Amino acid sequence: CASSLGRETNYGYTF.

The rearrangement joins TRBV5-1 to TRBJ1-1; maybe TRBD1 (5 bases). This CDR3 has 13 amino acids. With 4 bases removed from V and 3 bases from J, the gap between germline ends came to 10 bases. The germline V gene encodes CDR1 SGHRS and CDR2 YFSETQ. In DNA, the CDR3 is TGCGCCAGCAGCAGGACGGGGGACACTGAAGCTTTCTTT. It codes for CASSRTGDTEAFF. The variable domain in full, with the rest retrieved from reference TRBV5-1 and TRBJ1-1, is KAGVTQTPRYLIKTRGQQVTLSCSPISGHRSVSWYQQTPGQGLQFLFEYFSETQRNKGNFPGRFSGRQFSNSRSEMNVSTLELGDSALYLCASSRTGDTEAFFGQGTRLTVV.

This chain connects TRBV28 to TRBJ2-7; the D is unclear. CDR3 size: 14 residues. Germline CDR1 is MDHEN and CDR2 is SYDVKM. V dropped 1 base and J dropped 2 bases, with 9 bases sitting between them. The CDR3 loop is CASSLFGLTYEQYF. The CDR3 nucleotides are TGTGCCAGCAGTTTATTTGGGCTAACCTACGAGCAGTACTTC.

The count of this clone is one. V gene TRBV9 combines with J gene TRBJ2-2; weak D call: TRBD2 (5 bases). The germline V and J ends were trimmed by 4 bases and 2 bases, with 18 bases remaining between them. Germline V gene data show CDR1 as SGDLS and CDR2 as YYNGEE. This CDR3 has 17 residues. The CDR3, as DNA: TGTGCCAGCAGCCCCCACCGTCGAGGGCCTAACACCGGGGAGCTGTTTTTT. This encodes CASSPHRRGPNTGELFF.

The chain has TRBV4-3 and TRBJ2-2; 8 bases align to TRBD2. Losses at the gene ends were 0 bases for V and 2 bases for J; bases not matched to a gene: 5. The germline V gene has CDR1 LGHNA and CDR2 YSLEER. The CDR3 is 17 residues long. CDR3 protein: CASSQDRSGRNTGELFF. The DNA of the CDR3 is TGCGCCAGCAGCCAAGATAGGAGCGGGAGAAACACCGGGGAGCTGTTTTTT.

This chain links TRBV2 with TRBJ2-2; TRBD2 is a possible D gene (5 bases). V was pared by 4 bases and J by 5 bases, with 11 bases between. There are 14 residues in the CDR3. Germline-derived CDR1 and CDR2 are SNHLY and FYNNEI. CDR3 DNA: TGTGCCAGCAGTGTTTTAGGAGGAACCGGGGAGCTGTTTTTT. It is translated as CASSVLGGTGELFF.

The table lists this clone with a few counts. This rearrangement joins TRBV14 to TRBJ2-5, with 8 bases aligning to TRBD2. Germline values: CDR1 SGHDN, CDR2 FVKESK. V lost 0 bases to trimming and J lost 2 bases; unmatched junction nucleotides: 8. CDR3 length equals 17 residues. This CDR3 is CASSQETGTRSQETQYF. In nucleotides, the CDR3 is TGTGCCAGCAGCCAAGAAACCGGGACTAGATCACAAGAGACCCAGTACTTC.

The chain couples TRBV9 to TRBJ2-7, with D possibly TRBD2 on 6 matching bases. Germline V gene data show CDR1 as SGDLS and CDR2 as YYNGEE. The V end lost 0 bases, the J end lost 3 bases, and 10 bases lay between the germline ends. The length of the CDR3 is 14 residues. The CDR3 loop reads CASSVGPGDYEQYF. For the CDR3, the DNA is TGTGCCAGCAGCGTAGGCCCGGGAGACTACGAGCAGTACTTC.

The gene calls are TRBV27 and TRBJ2-7; tentatively, D is TRBD2 (6 bases). The CDR3 consists of 11 residues. V lost 6 bases and J 9 bases, leaving 12 bases between the germline ends. Germline assignment: CDR1 MNHEY and CDR2 SMNVEV (reference sequence). CDR3 region: CASRGGEGQYF. The CDR3, as DNA: TGTGCCAGCAGGGGGGGAGAGGGGCAGTACTTC.

The chain links TRBV5-6 to TRBJ1-4; D is perhaps TRBD1 (6 bases). CDR3 length: 14 amino acids. Germline CDR1 reads SGHDT; CDR2 reads YYEEEE. Trimming left V 1 base short and J 12 bases short, with 16 bases between. This CDR3 reads CASSLFRGQGELFF. The CDR3 DNA sequence: TGTGCCAGCAGCTTGTTCCGGGGACAAGGAGAACTGTTTTTT.